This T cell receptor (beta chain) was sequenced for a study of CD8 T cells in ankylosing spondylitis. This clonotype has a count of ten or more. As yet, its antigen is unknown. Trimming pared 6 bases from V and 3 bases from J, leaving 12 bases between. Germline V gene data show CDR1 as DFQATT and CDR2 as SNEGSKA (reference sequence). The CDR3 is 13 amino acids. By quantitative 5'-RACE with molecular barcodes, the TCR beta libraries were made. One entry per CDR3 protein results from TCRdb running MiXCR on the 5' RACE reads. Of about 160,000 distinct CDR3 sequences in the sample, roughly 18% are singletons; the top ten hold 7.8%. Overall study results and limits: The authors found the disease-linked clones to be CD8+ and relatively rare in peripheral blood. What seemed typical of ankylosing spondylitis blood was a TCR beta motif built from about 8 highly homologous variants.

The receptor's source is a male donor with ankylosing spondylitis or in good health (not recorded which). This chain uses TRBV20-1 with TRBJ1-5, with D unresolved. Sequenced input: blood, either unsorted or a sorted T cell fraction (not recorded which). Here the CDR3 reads CSAAMSANQPQHF. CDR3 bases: TGCAGTGCGGCCATGTCGGCCAATCAGCCCCAGCATTTT.